This is a list of T cell receptor beta chains from one sample in a study of blood T cell repertoires in COVID-19. Only in-frame clones appear in the TCRdb table, and some are missing; sequencing was by immunoSEQ multiplex PCR. Of 330,000 or so clones in the sample, roughly 87% were seen once. Sequenced input: PBMCs or T cells enriched from blood (not recorded which). Source of these receptors: a woman in her twenties or thirties who had recovered from COVID-19. Each CDR3 is given with its conserved first and last residue. A D gene is named only where the DNA matches it firmly. A row's size may be missing; if present it is once, few, many or a size class.

J: TRBJ1-2; size: NA; V: TRBV12-2; D: NA; CDR3: CASRLAGQGPGYTF; DNA: TGTGCAAGTCGCTTAGCGGGACAGGGACCTGGCTACACCTTC
J: TRBJ1-1; size: NA; V: TRBV28; D: TRBD1; CDR3: CASSLSRQGRTEAFF; DNA: TGTGCCAGCAGTCTCTCCAGACAGGGGCGGACTGAAGCTTTCTTT
J: TRBJ1-1; size: NA; V: TRBV2; D: NA; CDR3: CASRHPGVFLGTEAFF; DNA: TGTGCCAGCAGGCACCCCGGGGTCTTCCTGGGGACTGAAGCTTTCTTT
J: TRBJ1-2; size: NA; V: TRBV6-1; D: TRBD1; CDR3: CASSGLDREANYGYTF; DNA: TGTGCCAGCAGTGGACTCGACAGGGAAGCTAACTATGGCTACACCTTC
J: TRBJ1-1; size: NA; V: TRBV7-3; D: TRBD1; CDR3: CASSSTGIGTEAFF; DNA: TGTGCCAGCAGCTCGACAGGGATCGGCACTGAAGCTTTCTTT
J: TRBJ1-3; size: many; V: TRBV7-2; D: NA; CDR3: CASSPRTVTGNTIYF; DNA: TGTGCCAGCAGCCCCCGGACAGTAACTGGAAACACCATATATTTT
J: TRBJ1-1; size: once; V: TRBV28; D: TRBD1; CDR3: CASSLGQGASEAFF; DNA: TGTGCCAGCAGTTTAGGACAGGGGGCTTCTGAAGCTTTCTTT
J: TRBJ1-5; size: NA; V: TRBV28; D: NA; CDR3: CASSRRGHQPQHF; DNA: TGTGCCAGCAGTCGTAGGGGACACCAGCCCCAGCATTTT
J: TRBJ1-6; size: NA; V: TRBV7-9; D: NA; CDR3: CASSLADIYNSPLHF; DNA: TGTGCCAGCAGCTTGGCCGACATCTATAATTCACCCCTCCACTTT
J: TRBJ2-1; size: NA; V: TRBV11-2; D: TRBD2; CDR3: CASSLDSGRGNEQFF; DNA: TGTGCCAGCAGCTTAGATAGCGGGAGAGGTAATGAGCAGTTCTTC
J: TRBJ2-7; size: many; V: TRBV20-1; D: TRBD2; CDR3: CSASSGRVSYEQYF; DNA: TGCAGTGCTAGTAGCGGGAGGGTTTCCTACGAGCAGTACTTC